This passage covers 25 T cell receptor beta chains from one sample sequenced in a study of identical twins. TCRdb recomputed calls from the 5' RACE reads with MiXCR, one row per CDR3 protein. Of approximately 260,000 distinct CDR3 sequences detected, around 8.8% appear once; the ten largest clones hold 2.5% to 3.5%. These data are also associated with another study on yellow fever vaccine responses in identical twins.

What was sequenced was CD8+ T cells sorted from blood. These receptors were obtained from a woman younger than 35 in good health.

V gene TRBV4-1 combines with J gene TRBJ2-7, with 11 bases identical to TRBD2. Germline-derived CDR1 and CDR2 are MGHRA and YSYEKL. V was pared by 1 base and J by 4 bases, with 9 bases of the junction left unmatched. The CDR3 length is 17 residues. CDR3: CASSQAPGTSGQYEQYF. The CDR3, as DNA: TGCGCCAGCAGCCAAGCTCCCGGGACTAGCGGCCAATACGAGCAGTACTTC.

This clonotype was seen a handful of times. This chain links TRBV3-1 with TRBJ2-1; D gene uncertain. The CDR3 has 14 amino acids. Germline V gene data show CDR1 as LGHDT and CDR2 as YNNKEL (reference sequence). Deletions cut 4 bases from V and 4 bases from J, with 11 bases between. DNA of the CDR3: TGTGCCAGCAGCCCGGGTATTGGGTACAATGAGCAGTTCTTC. This sequence encodes CASSPGIGYNEQFF.

This clonotype came up many times. The V gene is TRBV29-1, the J gene TRBJ2-7; D is uncertain. V lost 4 bases and J lost 0, with 10 bases in between. CDR3 length: 13 residues. Germline lookup yields CDR1 SQVTM and CDR2 ANQGSEA. CDR3 loop: CSVVGGSSYEQYF. The CDR3 DNA sequence: TGCAGCGTTGTTGGCGGAAGCTCCTACGAGCAGTACTTC.

This clonotype was seen repeatedly, ten times or more. The chain is built from TRBV15 and TRBJ1-4; D is unclear. Trimming pared 4 bases from V and 12 bases from J, leaving 9 bases between. The CDR3 is 11 residues long. The germline gives CDR1 LNHNV, CDR2 YYDKDF (reference sequence). The CDR3 bases are TGTGCCACCAGCAACAGTCGGGAACTGTTTTTT. Amino acids: CATSNSRELFF.

This clonotype was seen a few times. The rearrangement uses TRBV20-1 and TRBJ2-1, with 8 positions matching TRBD2. The CDR3 is made up of 14 amino acids. The J segment lost 2 bases and the V segment lost 3 bases, leaving 3 bases of the junction unmatched. Germline V CDR1 and CDR2: DFQATT, SNEGSKA (reference sequence). CDR3 sequence (DNA): TGCAGTGCTAGGAGCGGGAGTCCCTACAATGAGCAGTTCTTC. Translating it yields CSARSGSPYNEQFF.

This chain joins TRBV7-9 and TRBJ2-7; maybe TRBD2 (5 bases). V lost 1 base and J lost 3, with 13 bases in between. The germline V gene encodes CDR1 SEHNR and CDR2 FQNEAQ (reference sequence). The length of the CDR3 is 15 residues. The CDR3 coding sequence is TGTGCCAGCAGCTTAGGTCTCTCGAGGGACTACGAGCAGTACTTC. Translated, it gives CASSLGLSRDYEQYF.

The chain combines TRBV6-2 or TRBV6-3 with TRBJ2-1; D unresolved. V lost 2 bases to trimming and J lost 6 bases, with 8 bases between them. The CDR3 is made up of 13 amino acids. Germline values: CDR1 MNHEY, CDR2 SVGEGT. Written as DNA, the CDR3 is TGTGCCAGCAGTTACGGCTGGGGCAATGAGCAGTTCTTC. Its protein product is CASSYGWGNEQFF.

The V and J genes are TRBV4-3 and TRBJ2-1, with 9 positions matching TRBD2. CDR3 size: 17 residues. The J segment lost 4 bases and the V segment lost 1 base, leaving 8 bases of the junction unmatched. Germline V lookup: CDR1 LGHNA, CDR2 YSLEER. Here the CDR3 reads CASSQATGTSFYNEQFF. As DNA, the CDR3 is TGCGCCAGCAGCCAAGCGACGGGGACTAGCTTTTACAATGAGCAGTTCTTC.

The chain carries TRBV14 and TRBJ1-4; D is possibly TRBD1 (6 bases). The V end was cut by 0 bases, the J end by 5 bases, with 7 bases between. The CDR3 length is 14 residues. Germline CDR1 and CDR2: SGHDN and FVKESK. CDR3 nucleotide sequence: TGTGCCAGCAGCCAAGAAGGGGGAAATGAAAAACTGTTTTTT. Translating it yields CASSQEGGNEKLFF.

This sequence joins TRBV5-6 and TRBJ2-7; no reliable D call. V was shortened by 4 bases and J by 3 bases, with 14 bases between the two germline ends. This CDR3 is built from 14 residues. Germline-derived CDR1 and CDR2 are SGHDT and YYEEEE. Written as DNA, the CDR3 is TGTGCCAGCAGCCCGGCGGCGGTAATCTACGAGCAGTACTTC. Amino acid sequence: CASSPAAVIYEQYF.

This clonotype was seen only a few times. V and J are TRBV11-2 and TRBJ2-7; 7 nucleotides match TRBD1. Germline trimming cut 5 bases from V and 3 bases from J; bases unmatched to any gene: 13. CDR1 is SGHAT, CDR2 FQNNGV, per germline. The CDR3 consists of 16 residues. CDR3 amino acids: CASSPAFGDSYYEQYF. The CDR3 bases are TGTGCCAGCAGCCCGGCATTTGGGGACAGCTACTACGAGCAGTACTTC. The full variable domain, in which reference TRBV11-2 and TRBJ2-7 provide the parts outside the CDR3, is EAGVAQSPRYKIIEKRQSVAFWCNPISGHATLYWYQQILGQGPKLLIQFQNNGVVDDSQLPKDRFSAERLKGVDSTLKIQPAKLEDSAVYLCASSPAFGDSYYEQYFGPGTRLTVT.

A few counts support this clonotype. The V and J genes are TRBV2 and TRBJ2-3; 12 positions match TRBD2. Germline V gene data show CDR1 as SNHLY and CDR2 as FYNNEI. CDR3 length: 16 amino acids. Losses at the gene ends were 5 bases for V and 2 bases for J; bases not matched to a gene: 5. The CDR3 DNA follows: TGTGCCAGCAGTTCTTGGACTAGCGGGGACACAGATACGCAGTATTTT. Its protein is CASSSWTSGDTDTQYF.

The rearrangement links TRBV6-2 or TRBV6-3 to TRBJ2-1, with a tentative D call TRBD2 (7 bases). There are 17 residues in the CDR3. Germline loops: CDR1 MNHEY, CDR2 SVGEGT. V was cut by 0 bases and J by 4 bases, with 16 bases left in between. For the CDR3, the DNA is TGTGCCAGCAGTTACTCGTTCTCGGGGGGCCGTTACAATGAGCAGTTCTTC. This sequence encodes CASSYSFSGGRYNEQFF.

The V call is TRBV7-3, the J call TRBJ2-5; D may correspond to TRBD1 or TRBD2 (6 bases each). V gave up 4 bases and J gave up 4 bases, with 16 bases separating them. The germline CDR1 and CDR2 sequences are SGHTA and FQGTGA. The CDR3 extends over 15 amino acids. For the CDR3, the DNA is TGTGCCAGCAGCTCCCTTGGGGGGCTCCTAGAGACCCAGTACTTC. Its translation: CASSSLGGLLETQYF.

This chain joins TRBV7-2 and TRBJ2-3; D gene uncertain. The CDR3 covers 15 residues. Trimming left V 5 bases short and J 3 bases short, with 15 bases between. Per the germline V gene, CDR1 is SGHTA and CDR2 is FQGNSA. In DNA, the CDR3 is TGTGCCAGCAGCCATAGTCCCGGGCGTACAGATACGCAGTATTTT. It codes for CASSHSPGRTDTQYF.

This clonotype has a handful of counts. The V and J genes are TRBV24-1 and TRBJ2-7; D not certain. Germline CDR1 and CDR2: KGHDR and SFDVKD. The CDR3 runs to 11 residues. The germline V and J ends were trimmed by 7 bases and 5 bases, with 8 bases remaining between them. CDR3 nucleotide sequence: TGTGCCACCAGACACAAGGACGAGCAGTACTTC. It specifies CATRHKDEQYF.

V usage is TRBV6-2 or TRBV6-3 and J usage is TRBJ2-1; 11 positions agree with TRBD2. This CDR3 is built from 16 residues. After removal of 4 bases from V and 3 bases from J, the junction contained 5 bases not matched to a gene. Per the germline V gene, CDR1 is MNHEY and CDR2 is SVGEGT. The DNA of the CDR3 is TGTGCCAGCAGTTTCCTACTAGCGGGGGACTACAATGAGCAGTTCTTC. It is translated as CASSFLLAGDYNEQFF.

The V call is TRBV6-2 or TRBV6-3, the J call TRBJ2-3, with D possibly being TRBD1 (5 bases). The germline V gene encodes CDR1 MNHEY and CDR2 SVGEGT. The CDR3 loop spans 16 amino acids. With 0 bases removed from V and 6 bases from J, the gap between germline ends came to 16 bases. The DNA of the CDR3 is TGTGCCAGCAGTTACTCGAAAGGGCAGGGTGCGGATACGCAGTATTTT. Its translation is CASSYSKGQGADTQYF.

The sample holds many counts of this clonotype. This chain joins TRBV9 and TRBJ2-2; possibly TRBD1 or TRBD2 for D (5 bases each). The V gene lost 0 bases and the J gene lost 7 bases, with 10 bases spanning the gap. This CDR3 contains 14 residues. CDR1 SGDLS and CDR2 YYNGEE come from the germline V gene. CDR3 region: CASSVAGPLGELFF. The CDR3 DNA reads as TGTGCCAGCAGCGTAGCGGGACCTCTCGGGGAGCTGTTTTTT.

This clonotype was recorded at least ten times. The rearrangement links TRBV20-1 to TRBJ2-7; 8 bases align to TRBD2. The CDR3 contains 15 residues. Germline CDR1 reads DFQATT; CDR2 reads SNEGSKA (reference sequence). V gave up 5 bases and J gave up 0 bases; unmatched junction bases: 9. CDR3 in amino acids: CSAFSQRGSSYEQYF. The CDR3 nucleotides read TGCAGTGCTTTTAGCCAGCGGGGGAGCTCCTACGAGCAGTACTTC.

This clonotype was counted only a few times. V is TRBV27 and J is TRBJ1-1; D is uncertain. This CDR3 is built from 13 residues. With 3 bases removed from V and 6 bases from J, the gap between germline ends came to 11 bases. CDR1 MNHEY and CDR2 SMNVEV come from the germline V gene (reference sequence). The CDR3 nucleotides read TGTGCCAGCAGTTTGCACGAAAAGGCTGAAGCTTTCTTT. It is translated as CASSLHEKAEAFF.

This chain uses TRBV2 with TRBJ1-4; 8 nucleotides match TRBD1. V was pared by 5 bases and J by 7 bases, with 24 bases of the junction left unmatched. The CDR3 is 20 amino acids. CDR1 and CDR2 from the germline V gene are SNHLY and FYNNEI. The CDR3 nucleotides are TGTGCCAGCAGTACAGGGTCCCTGGATGGGGCAGGGGGCTTAATTGAAAAACTGTTTTTT. As protein: CASSTGSLDGAGGLIEKLFF.

This clonotype appeared many times. V and J are TRBV27 and TRBJ2-3, with D possibly being TRBD2 (6 bases). Trimming pared 10 bases from V and 6 bases from J, leaving 17 bases between. Germline CDR1 reads MNHEY; CDR2 reads SMNVEV (reference sequence). The CDR3 totals 13 residues. As DNA, the CDR3 is TGTGCCACCCGCGGGGTCGCGGAGGATACGCAGTATTTT. Amino acids: CATRGVAEDTQYF.

This clonotype showed up just a few times. The rearrangement joins TRBV27 to TRBJ2-7; D tentatively fits TRBD1 or TRBD2 (5 bases each). Germline CDR1 MNHEY, CDR2 SMNVEV (reference sequence). Trimming removed 5 bases at V and 2 bases at J, with 16 bases between. The CDR3 has 15 residues. CDR3 in DNA: TGTGCCAGCAGTAGTTCTGGGGACGGCCCCTACGAGCAGTACTTC. The encoded protein is CASSSSGDGPYEQYF.

This clonotype was observed at least ten times. The CDR3 is CAIRYTTGGEQYF. The CDR3 nucleotides read TGTGCCATCAGATACACCACGGGTGGCGAGCAGTACTTC. The chain carries TRBV10-3 and TRBJ2-7; no clear D gene. The V gene lost 6 bases and the J gene lost 6 bases, with 15 bases spanning the gap. The CDR3 covers 13 residues. Germline V gene sequence: CDR1 ENHRY, CDR2 SYGVKD.